Presented here are 26 T cell receptor beta chains from one specimen sequenced in a study of blood T cell repertoires in COVID-19. Sequenced by immunoSEQ multiplex PCR; TCRdb stores in-frame clones only, minus some. Of 250,000 to 350,000 clones detected, around 88% appear once; the ten largest clones hold about 1.7%. The sample comprised peripheral blood. The receptor set was obtained from a woman between 50 and 59 years old with acute or convalescent COVID-19.

This chain connects TRBV13 to TRBJ2-3; 7 positions agree with TRBD1. V dropped 8 bases and J dropped 0; count of bases not matched to a gene: 8. The V gene's germline CDR1 is PRHDT and CDR2 FYEKMQ (reference sequence). The CDR3 loop spans 15 amino acids. In nucleotides, the CDR3 is TGTGCCAGCCGCAAGGACAGGTCTAGCACAGATACGCAGTATTTT. The encoded protein is CASRKDRSSTDTQYF.

The V gene is TRBV24-1, the J gene TRBJ2-3; 15 nucleotides match TRBD2. Germline V gene data show CDR1 as KGHDR and CDR2 as SFDVKD. Unmatched junction bases numbered 5, after V lost 5 bases and J lost 3 bases. This CDR3 is 17 amino acids long. CDR3 nucleotide sequence: TGTGCCACCAGTGGGATGGGACTAGCGGGAGGAACAGATACGCAGTATTTT. Protein sequence: CATSGMGLAGGTDTQYF.

The rearrangement joins TRBV15 to TRBJ2-7; D is perhaps TRBD1 (7 bases). The CDR3 consists of 15 residues. Germline-derived CDR1 and CDR2 are LNHNV and YYDKDF (reference sequence). Trimming removed 5 bases from V and 1 base from J, with 15 bases in between. The CDR3 spells CATSGTGGQSYEQYF. In nucleotides, the CDR3 is TGTGCCACCAGCGGAACCGGGGGACAGTCCTACGAGCAGTACTTC. Together with reference TRBV15 and TRBJ2-7, the CDR3 gives the full variable domain: DAMVIQNPRYQVTQFGKPVTLSCSQTLNHNVMYWYQQKSSQAPKLLFHYYDKDFNNEADTPDNFQSRRPNTSFCFLDIRSPGLGDTAMYLCATSGTGGQSYEQYFGPGTRLTVT.

The chain has TRBV4-1 and TRBJ2-5; 8 bases agree with TRBD2. Germline V gene data show CDR1 as MGHRA and CDR2 as YSYEKL. This CDR3 comprises 16 residues. Trimming at V came to 5 bases and at J to 7 bases, leaving 15 bases not matched to a gene. As DNA, the CDR3 is TGCGCCAGCAGCTTCAGACTAGCGTCGGAGCTGGCGACCCAGTACTTC. Its translation: CASSFRLASELATQYF.

The chain carries TRBV28 and TRBJ2-7; D might be TRBD1 (6 bases). The CDR3 length is 14 residues. Trimming cost V 2 bases and J 3 bases, with 11 bases left between them. The V gene's germline CDR1 is MDHEN and CDR2 SYDVKM. The CDR3 region is CASSLPPRGYEQYF. The CDR3 coding sequence is TGTGCCAGCAGTTTACCTCCCAGGGGCTACGAGCAGTACTTC.

The chain joins TRBV3-1 (or the pseudogene TRBV3-2) to TRBJ2-3, with D possibly matching TRBD2 (5 bases). Germline CDR1 LGHDT, CDR2 YNNKEL (reference sequence). The CDR3 contains 16 residues. V shed 0 bases and J shed 4 bases, with 14 bases lying between them. The CDR3 is CASSQDRRGVSDTQYF. CDR3 sequence (DNA): TGTGCCAGCAGCCAAGACCGTCGGGGAGTCTCAGATACGCAGTATTTT.

Remarks on this clone: One end of the junction is discordant with germline, which a read error may explain. The chain is built from TRBV20-1 and TRBJ2-1, with 7 bases fitting TRBD1. The CDR3 contains 11 residues. CDR1 and CDR2 from the germline V gene are DFQATT and SNEGSKA (reference sequence). The CDR3 nucleotides read TGCAGTGCCAAGACGGTAAGGGGGCTGGTCTTC. Residues: CSAKTVRGLVF.

The chain carries TRBV7-2 and TRBJ2-1; 10 bases are a match to TRBD2. This CDR3 contains 18 residues. Germline values: CDR1 SGHTA, CDR2 FQGNSA. V dropped 1 base and J dropped 4; count of bases not matched to a gene: 10. The CDR3 reads CASSLVSRGLARYNEQFF. The CDR3 DNA follows: TGTGCCAGCAGCTTAGTGTCGCGGGGACTAGCGAGATACAATGAGCAGTTCTTC.

This sequence joins TRBV29-1 and TRBJ2-5; 8 bases agree with TRBD1. V shed 2 bases and J 4 bases; nucleotides not matched to a gene: 3. The germline V gene has CDR1 SQVTM and CDR2 ANQGSEA. The CDR3 totals 13 residues. CDR3: CSVERTGLETQYF. DNA for the CDR3: TGCAGCGTTGAAAGGACAGGGCTAGAGACCCAGTACTTC.

The V and J genes are TRBV6-2 or TRBV6-3 and TRBJ2-2, with D possibly TRBD2 on 5 matching bases. CDR1 is MNHEY and CDR2 is SVGEGT in the germline V gene. The CDR3 runs 16 residues. The V end lost 4 bases, the J end lost 5 bases, and 17 bases lay between the germline ends. The CDR3 protein is CASSSPRGIGTGELFF. Written as DNA, the CDR3 is TGTGCCAGCAGTTCCCCACGGGGAATCGGTACCGGGGAGCTGTTTTTT.

The chain is built from TRBV11-3 and TRBJ2-1, with D tentatively TRBD1 (5 bases). The germline CDR1 and CDR2 sequences are SGHNT and YENEEA. The ends were cut back, 3 bases at V and 5 bases at J, with 11 bases in the middle. This CDR3 comprises 14 residues. The CDR3 DNA follows: TGTGCCAGCAGCTTGAATTGGGGCAACAATGAGCAGTTCTTC. Translated, it gives CASSLNWGNNEQFF. Filled out from reference TRBV11-3 and TRBJ2-1, the complete variable domain reads EAGVVQSPRYKIIEKKQPVAFWCNPISGHNTLYWYLQNLGQGPELLIRYENEEAVDDSQLPKDRFSAERLKGVDSTLKIQPAELGDSAVYLCASSLNWGNNEQFFGPGTRLTVL.

The rearrangement uses TRBV6-6 and TRBJ2-7, with D possibly TRBD1 on 5 matching bases. The CDR3 is 13 amino acids. Germline assignment: CDR1 MNHNY and CDR2 SVGAGI (reference sequence). Trimming took off 7 bases at V and 3 bases at J, with 13 bases between the two ends. In DNA, the CDR3 is TGTGCCAGCAAAACAGGAACTTACTACGAGCAGTACTTC. Its protein is CASKTGTYYEQYF.

The chain combines TRBV2 with TRBJ2-1, with D possibly TRBD1 on 5 matching bases. Trimming removed 4 bases at V and 15 bases at J, with 16 bases between. The germline V gene encodes CDR1 SNHLY and CDR2 FYNNEI. CDR3 length: 12 amino acids. CDR3 nucleotide sequence: TGTGCCAGCAGTGCGCAGGGCGTTGCAAGGTTCTTC. Amino acids: CASSAQGVARFF.

The chain recombines TRBV24-1 with TRBJ2-1; 8 positions agree with TRBD2. CDR3 length: 16 amino acids. Germline assignment: CDR1 KGHDR and CDR2 SFDVKD. Unmatched junction bases numbered 8, after V lost 0 bases and J lost 8 bases. The CDR3 DNA sequence: TGTGCCACCAGTGATTTGCGAGCGGGAGATGACGATGAGCAGTTCTTC. It specifies CATSDLRAGDDDEQFF.

The rearrangement uses TRBV7-2 and TRBJ1-5, with 10 bases identical to TRBD1. The ends lost 5 bases at V and 2 bases at J; junction bases unmatched: 6. The CDR3 consists of 16 residues. The germline CDR1 and CDR2 sequences are SGHTA and FQGNSA. This chain's CDR3 is CASSPQTGGGNQPQHF. The CDR3 DNA is TGTGCCAGCAGCCCCCAGACAGGGGGCGGCAATCAGCCCCAGCATTTT.

The chain couples TRBV10-1 to TRBJ2-5, with 7 nucleotides matching TRBD2. The V segment lost 10 bases and the J segment 0 bases; nucleotides outside the gene matches: 2. This CDR3 has 12 residues. Germline V lookup: CDR1 WNHNN, CDR2 SYGVQD (reference sequence). Written as DNA, the CDR3 is TGCGCCACCGGGGGGTACCAAGAGACCCAGTACTTC. Its protein product is CATGGYQETQYF.

This clone was seen a handful of times. The J gene is TRBJ2-6, the V gene TRBV7-6; 9 nucleotides agree with TRBD1. V trimming: 5 bases; J trimming: 0 bases; junction bases outside the gene matches: 8. Germline CDR1 reads SGHVS; CDR2 reads FNYEAQ. The CDR3 length is 18 residues. Here the CDR3 reads CASSPTGGRNSGANVLTF. DNA of the CDR3: TGTGCCAGCAGCCCGACAGGGGGAAGAAACTCTGGGGCCAACGTCCTGACTTTC.

The V and J genes are TRBV7-3 and TRBJ2-1; D is possibly TRBD2 (5 bases). CDR1 and CDR2 (germline): SGHTA, FQGTGA. The CDR3 has 13 amino acids. Trimming left V 5 bases short and J 4 bases short, with 9 bases between. CDR3 protein: CASSRTGYNEQFF. As DNA, the CDR3 is TGTGCCAGCAGCCGGACTGGATACAATGAGCAGTTCTTC.

The gene calls are TRBV7-3 and TRBJ2-1; 7 bases agree with TRBD2. CDR1 and CDR2 (germline): SGHTA, FQGTGA. The CDR3 is 16 amino acids. The junction had 11 bases not matched to a gene; V was cut back by 5 bases and J by 4 bases. The CDR3 DNA follows: TGTGCCAGCAGCAGAATCGCGGCTAGCGGATACAATGAGCAGTTCTTC. Translating it yields CASSRIAASGYNEQFF.

The chain recombines TRBV3-1 (or the pseudogene TRBV3-2) with TRBJ1-2, with 8 bases aligning to TRBD1. The germline V gene encodes CDR1 LGHDT and CDR2 YNNKEL (reference sequence). Trimming removed 2 bases from V and 8 bases from J; junction bases left unmatched: 1. This CDR3 has 12 amino acids. CDR3 protein: CASSQTGGGYTF. The CDR3, as DNA: TGTGCCAGCAGCCAAACAGGGGGGGGCTACACCTTC.

This clone has only a few counts. The gene calls are TRBV9 and TRBJ2-7, with 8 nucleotides matching TRBD2. The ends lost 4 bases at V and 5 bases at J; junction bases unmatched: 8. This CDR3 has 14 amino acids. The germline V gene encodes CDR1 SGDLS and CDR2 YYNGEE. For the CDR3, the DNA is TGTGCCAGCAGCCCCCAAGCGGGAGTCCACGAGCAGTACTTC. Translated: CASSPQAGVHEQYF.

The chain couples TRBV14 to TRBJ2-1; 8 bases align to TRBD1. Trimming removed 1 base from V and 8 bases from J; junction bases left unmatched: 13. The CDR3 totals 17 residues. From germline, CDR1 is SGHDN and CDR2 FVKESK. The CDR3 loop is CASSQVSRGRGRDEQFF. The CDR3, as DNA: TGTGCCAGCAGCCAAGTATCCCGGGGCAGGGGGCGTGATGAGCAGTTCTTC.

The J gene is TRBJ1-3, the V gene TRBV28; D perhaps matches TRBD1 (5 bases). The V and J ends lost 2 bases and 4 bases respectively, with 12 bases between them. The V gene's germline CDR1 is MDHEN and CDR2 SYDVKM. CDR3 size: 15 residues. The CDR3 DNA reads as TGTGCCAGCAGTTTAGGCAGGGCCCTCGGAAACACCATATATTTT. Protein product: CASSLGRALGNTIYF. Full variable domain (remainder filled in from reference TRBV28 and TRBJ1-3): DVKVTQSSRYLVKRTGEKVFLECVQDMDHENMFWYRQDPGLGLRLIYFSYDVKMKEKGDIPEGYSVSREKKERFSLILESASTNQTSMYLCASSLGRALGNTIYFGEGSWLTVV.

The rearrangement joins TRBV18 to TRBJ2-2; TRBD2 matches 9 bases. Germline V lookup: CDR1 KGHSH, CDR2 LQKENI. The CDR3 is 18 amino acids. V shed 3 bases and J 2 bases; nucleotides not matched to a gene: 10. In DNA, the CDR3 is TGTGCCAGCTCACCTTACCGACTAGCGGAATTAAACACCGGGGAGCTGTTTTTT. Translation: CASSPYRLAELNTGELFF.

This chain uses TRBV18 with TRBJ1-1; tentatively, D is TRBD1 (6 bases). The CDR3 covers 13 residues. Germline V gene data show CDR1 as KGHSH and CDR2 as LQKENI. Trimming shortened V by 4 bases and J by 1 base, and 7 bases separated the two germline ends. The CDR3 DNA reads TGTGCCAGCTCACTGGGACAGAACACTGAAGCTTTCTTT. Encoded protein: CASSLGQNTEAFF.

The chain uses TRBV18 and TRBJ2-7; TRBD2 matches 15 bases. Germline CDR1 KGHSH, CDR2 LQKENI. The V segment lost 2 bases and the J segment 2 bases; nucleotides outside the gene matches: 4. The CDR3 extends over 17 amino acids. The CDR3: CASSPRGLAGGAYEQYF. CDR3 nucleotide sequence: TGTGCCAGCTCACCAAGGGGACTAGCGGGAGGAGCCTACGAGCAGTACTTC. The full variable domain, its missing parts supplied by reference TRBV18 and TRBJ2-7, is NAGVMQNPRHLVRRRGQEARLRCSPMKGHSHVYWYRQLPEEGLKFMVYLQKENIIDESGMPKERFSAEFPKEGPSILRIQQVVRGDSAAYFCASSPRGLAGGAYEQYFGPGTRLTVT.